A selection of T cell receptor beta chains follows, all from one sample in a study of cytomegalovirus exposure and HLA in healthy donors. Measured with immunoSEQ multiplex PCR; TCRdb has only the in-frame clones, and not every one. Of about 130,000 clones listed, around 96% are singletons. Sequencing was performed on PBMCs. The receptors were gathered from a man aged 18 to 30 in good health and CMV-seronegative. Each CDR3 is given with its conserved first and last residue. D genes are given only for firm matches. Clone size is not always given. Where it is, it says once, few, many or a class for expanded clones.

TRBJ2-1 - TRBV11-2 - TGTGCCAGCAGCTTATCCAGGGTGAGGCGGGGTGAGCAGTTCTTC CASSLSRVRRGEQFF
TRBJ1-1 - TRBV19 - TGTGCCAGTAGTATGACTTTGAACACTGAAGCTTTCTTT CASSMTLNTEAFF
TRBJ1-5 - TRBV19 - TGTGCCAGTAGTATAGATATAAGCTATCAGCCCCAGCATTTT CASSIDISYQPQHF
TRBJ2-3 TRBD1 TRBV6-6 - TGTGCCAGCAGTCCACCGGGACAGGGAACAGATACGCAGTATTTT CASSPPGQGTDTQYF
TRBJ2-5 TRBD2 TRBV19 - TGTGCCAGTAGGCCGGGACTAGCGGGAGGAGGGCGCGAGACCCAGTACTTC CASRPGLAGGGRETQYF
TRBJ2-7 - TRBV6-1 - TGTGCCAGCAGTGAGAGTCGCGGGGACGCGCAGTACTTC CASSESRGDAQYF
TRBJ1-1 TRBD1 TRBV7-3 once TGTGCCAGCAGCTCCGGACAGGCGCACACTGAAGCTTTCTTT CASSSGQAHTEAFF
TRBJ2-1 - TRBV11-2 - TGTGCCAGCAGCTTAGGAGCGAACAATGAGCAGTTCTTC CASSLGANNEQFF
TRBJ2-1 - TRBV11-3 - TGTGCCAGCAGCTTTATGGGGAGCTCCTACAATGAGCAGTTCTTC CASSFMGSSYNEQFF
TRBJ2-2 TRBD1 TRBV7-8 - TGTGCCAGCAGCACTAACAGGGGCACGAACACCGGGGAGCTGTTTTTT CASSTNRGTNTGELFF
TRBJ1-2 - TRBV30 - TGTGCCTGGAGTGTAGGCGGCAGCTACACCTTC CAWSVGGSYTF
TRBJ2-7 - TRBV19 - TGTGCCAGTAGTATAGCCCAGGGGAACCCTTACGAGCAGTACTTC CASSIAQGNPYEQYF
TRBJ2-1 TRBD2 TRBV5-1 - TGCGCCAGCAGCTTGGGAGCGGGGCCCAGCTCCTACAATGAGCAGTTCTTC CASSLGAGPSSYNEQFF
TRBJ2-1 - TRBV29-1 - TGCAGCGGCTTCGGAGGGCCAAGGGACGATGAGCAGTTCTTC CSGFGGPRDDEQFF
TRBJ1-5 TRBD1 TRBV30 - TGTGCCCCCCCCGGGACAGGGAAGGTAGACAATCAGCCCCAGCATTTT CAPPGTGKVDNQPQHF
TRBJ2-7 TRBD1 TRBV5-4 - TGTGCCAGCAGCTTGCAGGGACAGGTTTACGAGCAGTACTTC CASSLQGQVYEQYF
TRBJ1-2 - TRBV5-6 - TGTGCCAGCAGCTCCACAGGGAACTATGGCTACACCTTC CASSSTGNYGYTF
TRBJ1-5 TRBD1 TRBV29-1 - TGCAGCGTGGCGGACAGGGCTAGCAATCAGCCCCAGCATTTT CSVADRASNQPQHF
TRBJ2-7 TRBD1 TRBV9 - TGTGCCAGCAGCTATGGGACAGTTGAACGCTACGAGCAGTACTTC CASSYGTVERYEQYF
TRBJ2-7 - TRBV12-1 - TGTGCCAGCACCAACGGGACTCGCTACGAGCAGTACTTC CASTNGTRYEQYF
TRBJ1-1 TRBD1 TRBV29-1 - TGCAGCGTCGACAAGGACAGGGTAGAAGCTTTCTTT CSVDKDRVEAFF
TRBJ1-4 TRBD1 TRBV6-5 - TGTGCCAGCAGTTATAGGGGACAGGGGAATGAAAAACTGTTTTTT CASSYRGQGNEKLFF
TRBJ1-5 - TRBV19 - TGTGCCAGTAATCCAGGCCTCTATAGCAATCAGCCCCAGCATTTT CASNPGLYSNQPQHF
TRBJ1-3 - TRBV7-2 - TGTGCCAGCAGCCAGGCAGGAAACACCATATATTTT CASSQAGNTIYF
TRBJ2-3 TRBD2 TRBV5-1 once TGCGCCAGCAGGCCTAGCGGGAGTTTCGGCACAGATACGCAGTATTTT CASRPSGSFGTDTQYF
TRBJ2-7 TRBD1 TRBV5-6 - TGTGCCAGCAGCTCGGCGGGTTTTTGGGGACAGGGCGTAAGCGAGCAGTACTTC CASSSAGFWGQGVSEQYF
TRBJ2-1 TRBD2 TRBV7-9 - TGTGCCAGCAGCGGAGGACTAGGCCCCAATGAGCAGTTCTTC CASSGGLGPNEQFF
TRBJ2-7 TRBD2 TRBV7-2 once TGTGCCAGCAGCTTAGCCTTAACCCGGGGGGAGTTGGCCTACGAGCAGTACTTC CASSLALTRGELAYEQYF
TRBJ2-5 TRBD2 TRBV5-4 - TGTGCCAGCAGGCTCGACAACCGGGGGGGGACCCAGTACTTC CASRLDNRGGTQYF
TRBJ1-1 - TRBV7-2 - TGTGCCAGCAGCCTGAAGACAGGCCCGAACACTGAAGCTTTCTTT CASSLKTGPNTEAFF
TRBJ2-7 TRBD2 TRBV2 - TGTGCCAGCAGTGAAGGTATAGCGGGTGTTTACGAGCAGTACTTC CASSEGIAGVYEQYF
TRBJ2-1 TRBD2 TRBV15 once TGTGCCACCAGCAGAGGACGGGGAGGGGATGAGCAGTTCTTC CATSRGRGGDEQFF
TRBJ1-5 - TRBV19 - TGTGCCAGTAGTCTTCCAGGGTTACAAGCTTATAGCAATCAGCCCCAGCATTTT CASSLPGLQAYSNQPQHF
TRBJ1-1 - TRBV29-1 - TGCAGCGGCGGGAGTATTGAAGCTTTCTTT CSGGSIEAFF
TRBJ2-7 TRBD1 TRBV27 - TGTGCCAGCAGTGAGGGGACAGTCTCCTACGAGCAGTACTTC CASSEGTVSYEQYF
TRBJ2-5 TRBD2 TRBV28 - TGTGCCAGCACCCTCCCGCTAGCGGGAGGGAGAGAGACCCAGTACTTC CASTLPLAGGRETQYF
TRBJ1-1 - TRBV27 - TGTGCCAGCAGTTTATCGGAGGGGACTGAAGCTTTCTTT CASSLSEGTEAFF
TRBJ2-7 - TRBV19 - TGTGCCAGTAGTGTCGGACAGTCGAGCTACGAGCAGTACTTC CASSVGQSSYEQYF
TRBJ1-2 TRBD1 TRBV30 - TGTGCCTGGAGGTCAAATCGACCGGGACAGGGGCCCCTCTATGGCTACACCTTC CAWRSNRPGQGPLYGYTF
TRBJ2-1 TRBD2 TRBV4-3 - TGCGCCAGCAGCCAAGATGGGGGTGGGACTAGCGGGAGGGGCTCCTACAATGAGCAGTTCTTC CASSQDGGGTSGRGSYNEQFF